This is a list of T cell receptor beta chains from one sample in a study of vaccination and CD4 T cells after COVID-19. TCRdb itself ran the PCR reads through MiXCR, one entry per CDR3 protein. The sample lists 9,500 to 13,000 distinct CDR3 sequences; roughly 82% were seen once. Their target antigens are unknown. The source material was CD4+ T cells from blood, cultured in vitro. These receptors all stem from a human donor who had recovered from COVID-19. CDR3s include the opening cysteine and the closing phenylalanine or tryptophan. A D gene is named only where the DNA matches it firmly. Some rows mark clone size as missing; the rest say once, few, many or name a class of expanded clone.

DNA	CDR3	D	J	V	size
TGTGCCAGCAGTCAGACATTCTCCTACGAGCAGTACTTC	CASSQTFSYEQYF	-	TRBJ2-7	TRBV25-1	-
TGTGCCAGCAGCGGAGGGGGCGGGGTCGGAAACACCATATATTTT	CASSGGGGVGNTIYF	TRBD1	TRBJ1-3	TRBV7-2	-
TGTGCCAGCAGTGAATTTGGAGGAATTTGGACTAGCGGGAAGCAAGAGACCCAGTACTTC	CASSEFGGIWTSGKQETQYF	TRBD2	TRBJ2-5	TRBV2	-
TGTGCCAGCAGCTTAGTCGAGGGGAGGGAAGCTTTCTTT	CASSLVEGREAFF	-	TRBJ1-1	TRBV7-8	once
TGTGCCAGCAGTGGGAACCCGGGGGAGACAGGAGGGATGTACAATGAGCAGTTCTTC	CASSGNPGETGGMYNEQFF	-	TRBJ2-1	TRBV25-1	once
TGTGCCAGCAGGGGCGGGGGATATGGCTACACCTTC	CASRGGGYGYTF	-	TRBJ1-2	TRBV2	-
TGTGCCAGCAGCTCTCCCCGAGGGGAAACTAGCTCCTACAATGAGCAGTTCTTC	CASSSPRGETSSYNEQFF	-	TRBJ2-1	TRBV9	-
TGTGCCAGTAGTATAGGGGGGGGGAGCAATCAGCCCCAGCATTTT	CASSIGGGSNQPQHF	-	TRBJ1-5	TRBV19	once
TGTGCCAGCAGCTTGTCGACTAGCGGGTCGGTAACCGGGGAGCTGTTTTTT	CASSLSTSGSVTGELFF	TRBD2	TRBJ2-2	TRBV7-7	-
TGTGCCAGCAGCTCCCGGGGCCATTCCTACGAGCAGTACTTC	CASSSRGHSYEQYF	-	TRBJ2-7	TRBV7-2	once
TGTGCCAGCACCCTAATAGGGGGCCCTGACATTCAGTACTTC	CASTLIGGPDIQYF	TRBD1	TRBJ2-4	TRBV7-2	once
TGTGCCAGCAGCTTCGGACTAGCGGGGTCCTACGAGCAGTACTTC	CASSFGLAGSYEQYF	TRBD2	TRBJ2-7	TRBV7-2	medium-sized
TGTGCCAGCAGCTTGACAGGACCCACGGGGGACACCATATATTTT	CASSLTGPTGDTIYF	-	TRBJ1-3	TRBV7-9	-
TGCGCCAGCAGCCCCGGACGCGGCCGGGGAAACACCATATATTTT	CASSPGRGRGNTIYF	-	TRBJ1-3	TRBV4-3	-
TGTGCCAGCAGTTACCAGGGTACGGTTGGGGAGACCCAGTACTTC	CASSYQGTVGETQYF	-	TRBJ2-5	TRBV6-5	-
TGTGCCAGCCGGCAAGGGGACAGGGGGCACACCGGGGAGCTGTTTTTT	CASRQGDRGHTGELFF	TRBD1	TRBJ2-2	TRBV27	-
TGCAGTGCTAGAGATCTGGGGAACCAGCCCCAGCATTTT	CSARDLGNQPQHF	-	TRBJ1-5	TRBV20-1	-
TGTGCCAGCAGCTTAGAGGCGGGAGGGCCCGGAGAGCAGTTCTTC	CASSLEAGGPGEQFF	TRBD2	TRBJ2-1	TRBV7-2	-
TGTGCCAGCATCGTACAGGGGAGGCTTCAGCCCCAGCATTTT	CASIVQGRLQPQHF	TRBD1	TRBJ1-5	TRBV28	-
TGTGCCAGCAGCCTAAATGGGGAACAGCCCCAGCATTTT	CASSLNGEQPQHF	-	TRBJ1-5	TRBV7-9	-
TGTGCCAGCAGCGTAGTAGTGATAGGACACCGCTCTGGAAACACCATATATTTT	CASSVVVIGHRSGNTIYF	-	TRBJ1-3	TRBV7-9	few
TGTGCCAGCAGGCGGACTAGCGGGATAGCAGATACGCAGTATTTT	CASRRTSGIADTQYF	TRBD2	TRBJ2-3	TRBV6-1	few
TGTGCCAGCAGCTTAGAGGGCAGGGGATACACTGAAGCTTTCTTT	CASSLEGRGYTEAFF	-	TRBJ1-1	TRBV7-6	-
TGTGCCAGCTCACCCCTCCGGGACAGTAGCAATCAGCCCCAGCATTTT	CASSPLRDSSNQPQHF	TRBD1	TRBJ1-5	TRBV28	-
TGTGCCAGCAGCCACGGACAGCGAAATCAGCCCCAGCATTTT	CASSHGQRNQPQHF	-	TRBJ1-5	TRBV6-1	-
TGTGCCAGCAGATCTGCCTACTCTGGAAACACCATATATTTT	CASRSAYSGNTIYF	-	TRBJ1-3	TRBV27	-
TGTGCCAGCAGCCTGTCGGTAGGTGCGCAGGGTGAAGCTTTCTTT	CASSLSVGAQGEAFF	-	TRBJ1-1	TRBV7-8	-
TGTGCCACCAGCACGGAGGGTAATCAGCCCCAGCATTTT	CATSTEGNQPQHF	-	TRBJ1-5	TRBV15	-
TGTGCCAGCAGTTGGGACAGGGGAAACTATGGCTACACCTTC	CASSWDRGNYGYTF	TRBD1	TRBJ1-2	TRBV12-3/TRBV12-4	-
TGCGCCAGCAGTCAATTGAGGGGCTTGGGTCAGCCCCAGCATTTT	CASSQLRGLGQPQHF	-	TRBJ1-5	TRBV23-1	-
TGTGCCAGCAGCATTGGACAGGGGACCCCCTACGAGCAGTACTTC	CASSIGQGTPYEQYF	TRBD1	TRBJ2-7	TRBV7-2	-
TGTGCCACCAGTGATTCAGACAGGGGGAGCATGAACACTGAAGCTTTCTTT	CATSDSDRGSMNTEAFF	TRBD1	TRBJ1-1	TRBV24-1	few
TGTGCCAGCAGCCCGGACAGATATAGCAATCAGCCCCAGCATTTT	CASSPDRYSNQPQHF	-	TRBJ1-5	TRBV6-1	few
TGTGCCAGCAGCTTAGAGTACCTAAGCACAGATACGCAGTATTTT	CASSLEYLSTDTQYF	-	TRBJ2-3	TRBV7-2	large
TGCAGTGCTAGAACAGGGGGCAATCAGCCCCAGCATTTT	CSARTGGNQPQHF	TRBD1	TRBJ1-5	TRBV20-1	few
TGTGCGAGCTCCAACACTGAAGCTTTCTTT	CASSNTEAFF	-	TRBJ1-1	TRBV7-8	few
TGTGCCAGCAGAAATAATAGGGGTCCTGAAGCTTTCTTT	CASRNNRGPEAFF	-	TRBJ1-1	TRBV6-1	-
TGCGCCAGCAGCCAAGGGGTATGGGGTGATTCACCCCTCCACTTT	CASSQGVWGDSPLHF	-	TRBJ1-6	TRBV4-3	few
TGTGCCAGCAGGGTGGAGAAGGGCGGTGGGACCCAGTACTTC	CASRVEKGGGTQYF	-	TRBJ2-5	TRBV6-1	-
TGCAGTGCCCAGCTAGGGGTTAGGGAGACCCAGTACTTC	CSAQLGVRETQYF	-	TRBJ2-5	TRBV20-1	-
TGTGCCAGCAGTTACGCGGGGAGGATGAACACTGAAGCTTTCTTT	CASSYAGRMNTEAFF	-	TRBJ1-1	TRBV6-5	few
TGCAGTGCTCAAATAGGGAGGCACTACGAGCAGTACTTC	CSAQIGRHYEQYF	-	TRBJ2-7	TRBV20-1	-
TGCAGTGCTAGTCGATTACAGGGGGCGGCGGAGACCCAGTACTTC	CSASRLQGAAETQYF	TRBD1	TRBJ2-5	TRBV20-1	-
TGTGCCAGCAGCTTAGCTTACGTATCCACGTACGAGCAGTACTTC	CASSLAYVSTYEQYF	-	TRBJ2-7	TRBV7-2	large
TGTGCCAGCTCACAGGCAGGGACAACTGAAAAACTGTTTTTT	CASSQAGTTEKLFF	-	TRBJ1-4	TRBV18	-